This T cell receptor beta chain was sequenced in a study of a mutant IDH1 vaccine in newly diagnosed glioma. As for the study in general: Of treated patients, around 62% were men and roughly 38% women, averaging 40.4 years. Study-level points and caveats: Evidence of vaccine-induced immune responses was documented in less than 95% of patients.

Assay: immunoSEQ multiplex PCR; the TCRdb copy retains only in-frame clones and omits some. The table shows roughly 21,000 clones, with approximately 85% occurring only once. Specified time point: baseline, week 1 (first vaccination visit). This sample's treatment: pre-vaccination baseline after standard-of-care therapy. The donors had new WHO grade 3 or 4 astrocytomas; these were IDH1-mutant and ATRX-lost. About this clone itself: Its target is not known.

The CDR3 extends over 14 amino acids. The V end lost 9 bases, the J end lost 6 bases, and 18 bases lay between the germline ends. Germline assignment: CDR1 LNHDA and CDR2 SQIVND (reference sequence). This chain connects TRBV19 to TRBJ1-5; D remains unclear. The source of this sequence is a man aged 35 to 55 with glioma. The specimen comprised PBMCs, sampled from a glioma patient treated with radiotherapy, temozolomide or both. The CDR3 bases are TGTGCCAGCGAGTATCGATCGGGCTTTCAGCCCCAGCATTTT. Its protein product is CASEYRSGFQPQHF. The whole variable domain, remainder taken from reference TRBV19 and TRBJ1-5, is DGGITQSPKYLFRKEGQNVTLSCEQNLNHDAMYWYRQDPGQGLRLIYYSQIVNDFQKGDIAEGYSVSREKKESFPLTVTSAQKNPTAFYLCASEYRSGFQPQHFGDGTRLSIL.